These T cell receptor beta chains were read from a single sample in a study of radiotherapy plus CTLA-4 blockade in lung cancer. Repertoires were generated with immunoSEQ multiplex PCR, while TCRdb's copy carries only in-frame clones and drops some. The table lists over 85,000 clones, roughly 79% of them singletons. Sequencing was performed on peripheral blood, taken from a patient treated with radiotherapy plus ipilimumab. These receptors all stem from a human donor with non-small cell lung cancer who had a partial response to radiotherapy plus ipilimumab. Some clones in this sample may be carry-over from other donors' samples. Each CDR3 is given with its conserved first and last residue. Fields, in order: clone size, V gene, J gene, D gene, CDR3 protein, CDR3 DNA. The D gene is left open where the match is weak. Size is omitted from some rows. Given values are once, few, many or a class for expanded clones.

>-|TRBV7-2|TRBJ2-7|TRBD1
CASRSLGATGAYEQYF
TGTGCCAGCAGATCCCTGGGGGCGACAGGGGCCTACGAGCAGTACTTC
>-|TRBV28|TRBJ1-1|TRBD1
CASSFQGARTEAFF
TGTGCCAGCAGTTTCCAGGGGGCAAGGACTGAAGCTTTCTTT
>-|TRBV10-3|TRBJ1-4|TRBD1
CATRAADRDEKLFF
TGTGCCACGCGGGCAGCGGACAGGGATGAAAAACTGTTTTTT
>once|TRBV29-1|TRBJ2-5|TRBD2
CSASGVLAGETQYF
TGCAGCGCCTCCGGGGTACTAGCGGGAGAGACCCAGTACTTC
>-|TRBV19|TRBJ2-3|-
CASSMQGWTDTQYF
TGTGCCAGTAGTATGCAGGGATGGACAGATACGCAGTATTTT
>-|TRBV28|TRBJ1-1|-
CASSATGPHTEAFF
TGTGCCAGCAGTGCAACAGGGCCCCACACTGAAGCTTTCTTT
>-|TRBV11-2|TRBJ1-2|TRBD1
CASSFTGQGRGYTF
TGTGCCAGCAGCTTTACGGGACAGGGGCGCGGCTACACCTTC
>-|TRBV5-1|TRBJ1-2|-
CASSLEGYGYTF
TGCGCCAGCAGCTTGGAGGGGTATGGCTACACCTTC
>-|TRBV5-6|TRBJ2-7|TRBD1
CASSQADRGRLYEQYF
TGTGCCAGCAGCCAAGCCGACAGGGGACGGCTTTACGAGCAGTACTTC
>-|TRBV9|TRBJ1-4|TRBD1
CASSVRQGGEKLFF
TGTGCCAGCAGCGTAAGACAGGGGGGCGAAAAACTGTTTTTT
>-|TRBV5-8|TRBJ2-7|-
CASRKTGIPTYEQYF
TGTGCCAGCAGAAAAACAGGGATACCCACCTACGAGCAGTACTTC
>-|TRBV4-2|TRBJ1-5|-
CASSQEQGEQPQHF
TGTGCCAGCAGCCAAGAGCAAGGGGAACAGCCCCAGCATTTT
>-|TRBV7-7|TRBJ2-5|-
CASSSTGNQETQYF
TGTGCCAGCAGCTCTACGGGAAATCAAGAGACCCAGTACTTC
>-|TRBV10-2|TRBJ2-2|-
CATTPWTVANTGELFF
TGCGCCACCACACCTTGGACAGTCGCGAACACCGGGGAGCTGTTTTTT
>-|TRBV6-5|TRBJ1-6|-
CASSYSSSGKNSPLHF
TGTGCCAGCAGTTACTCGAGCTCCGGGAAGAATTCACCCCTCCACTTT
>-|TRBV6-4|TRBJ2-3|-
CASSARGDGTDTQYF
TGTGCCAGCAGTGCCAGGGGGGACGGAACAGATACGCAGTATTTT